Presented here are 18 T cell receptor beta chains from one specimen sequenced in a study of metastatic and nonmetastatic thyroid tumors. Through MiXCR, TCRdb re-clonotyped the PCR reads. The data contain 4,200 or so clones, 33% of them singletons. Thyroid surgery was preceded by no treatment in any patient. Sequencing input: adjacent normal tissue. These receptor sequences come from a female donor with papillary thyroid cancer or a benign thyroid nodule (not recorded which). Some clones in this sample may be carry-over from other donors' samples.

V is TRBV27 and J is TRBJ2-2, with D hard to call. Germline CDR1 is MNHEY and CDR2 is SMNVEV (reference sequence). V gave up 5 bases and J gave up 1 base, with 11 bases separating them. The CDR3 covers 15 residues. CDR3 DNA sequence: TGTGCCAGCAGTGAACGGGCGCAGAACACCGGGGAGCTGTTTTTT. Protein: CASSERAQNTGELFF.

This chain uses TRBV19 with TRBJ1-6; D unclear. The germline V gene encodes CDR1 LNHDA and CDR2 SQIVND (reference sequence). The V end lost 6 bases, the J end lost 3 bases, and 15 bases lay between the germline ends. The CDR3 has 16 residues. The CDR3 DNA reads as TGTGCCAGTAGCCTTCAGGAGCATTTCTATAATTCACCCCTCCACTTT. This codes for CASSLQEHFYNSPLHF.

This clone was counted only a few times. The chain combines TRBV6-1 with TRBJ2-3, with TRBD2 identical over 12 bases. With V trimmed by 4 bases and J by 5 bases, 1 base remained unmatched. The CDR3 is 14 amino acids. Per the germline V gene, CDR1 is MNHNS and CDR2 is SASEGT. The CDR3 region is CASSGTSGIDTQYF. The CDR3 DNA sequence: TGTGCCAGCAGTGGGACTAGCGGGATAGATACGCAGTATTTT.

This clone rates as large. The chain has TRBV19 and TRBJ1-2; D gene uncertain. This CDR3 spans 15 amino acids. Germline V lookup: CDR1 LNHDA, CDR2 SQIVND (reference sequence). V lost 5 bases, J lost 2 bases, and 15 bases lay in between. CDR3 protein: CASSQDHTANYGYTF. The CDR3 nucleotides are TGTGCCAGTAGTCAGGACCACACGGCCAACTATGGCTACACCTTC.

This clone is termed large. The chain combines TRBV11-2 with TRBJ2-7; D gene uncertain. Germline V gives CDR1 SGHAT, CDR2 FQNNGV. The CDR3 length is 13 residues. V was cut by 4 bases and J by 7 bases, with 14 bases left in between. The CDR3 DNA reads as TGTGCCAGCAGCTCCAACAGCCCCTCGGAGCAGTACTTC. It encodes CASSSNSPSEQYF.

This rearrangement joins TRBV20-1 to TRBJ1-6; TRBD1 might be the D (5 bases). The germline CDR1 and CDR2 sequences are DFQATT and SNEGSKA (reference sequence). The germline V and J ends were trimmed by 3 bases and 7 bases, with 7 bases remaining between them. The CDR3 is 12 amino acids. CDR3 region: CSASGGNSPLHF. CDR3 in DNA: TGCAGTGCTAGTGGGGGAAATTCACCCCTCCACTTT.

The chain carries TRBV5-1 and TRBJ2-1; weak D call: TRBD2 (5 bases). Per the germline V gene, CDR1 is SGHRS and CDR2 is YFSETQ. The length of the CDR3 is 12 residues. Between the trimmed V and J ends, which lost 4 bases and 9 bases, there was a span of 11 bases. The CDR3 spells CASSNDYFEQFF. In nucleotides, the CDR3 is TGCGCCAGCAGCAATGACTACTTTGAGCAGTTCTTC.

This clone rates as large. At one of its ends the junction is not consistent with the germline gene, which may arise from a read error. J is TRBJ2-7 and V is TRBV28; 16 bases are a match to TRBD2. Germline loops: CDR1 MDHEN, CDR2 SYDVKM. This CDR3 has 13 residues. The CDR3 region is CASRLSGTSGRVF. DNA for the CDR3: TGTGCCAGCAGACTGTCCGGGACTAGCGGGAGGGTATTC.

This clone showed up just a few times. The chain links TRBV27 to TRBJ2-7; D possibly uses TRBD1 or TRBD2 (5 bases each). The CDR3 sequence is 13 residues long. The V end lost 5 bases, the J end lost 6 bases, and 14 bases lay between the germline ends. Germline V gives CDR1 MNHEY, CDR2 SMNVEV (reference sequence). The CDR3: CASSLGELGEQYF. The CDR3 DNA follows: TGTGCCAGCAGTCTGGGGGAATTGGGCGAGCAGTACTTC.

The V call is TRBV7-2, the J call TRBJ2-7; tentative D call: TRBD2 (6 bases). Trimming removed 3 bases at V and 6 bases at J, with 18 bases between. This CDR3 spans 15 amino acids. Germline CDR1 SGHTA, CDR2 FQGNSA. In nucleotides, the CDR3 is TGTGCCAGCAGCTTTGGGACTCCCGCCCCCCGCGAGCAGTACTTC. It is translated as CASSFGTPAPREQYF.

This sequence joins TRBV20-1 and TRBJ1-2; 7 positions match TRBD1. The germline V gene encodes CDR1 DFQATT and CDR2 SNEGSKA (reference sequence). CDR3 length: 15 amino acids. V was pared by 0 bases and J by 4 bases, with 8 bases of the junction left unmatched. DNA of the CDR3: TGCAGTGCTAGAGATCGGGCAGGGGGTAGCTATGGCTACACCTTC. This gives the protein CSARDRAGGSYGYTF.

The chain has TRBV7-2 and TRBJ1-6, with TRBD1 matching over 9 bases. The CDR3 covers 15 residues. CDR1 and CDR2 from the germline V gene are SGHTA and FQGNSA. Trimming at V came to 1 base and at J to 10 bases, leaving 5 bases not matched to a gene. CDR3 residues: CASSLVGQGQSPLHF. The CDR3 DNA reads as TGTGCCAGCAGCTTAGTGGGACAGGGTCAATCACCCCTCCACTTT. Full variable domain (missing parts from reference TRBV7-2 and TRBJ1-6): GAGVSQSPSNKVTEKGKDVELRCDPISGHTALYWYRQSLGQGLEFLIYFQGNSAPDKSGLPSDRFSAERTGGSVSTLTIQRTQQEDSAVYLCASSLVGQGQSPLHFGNGTRLTVT.

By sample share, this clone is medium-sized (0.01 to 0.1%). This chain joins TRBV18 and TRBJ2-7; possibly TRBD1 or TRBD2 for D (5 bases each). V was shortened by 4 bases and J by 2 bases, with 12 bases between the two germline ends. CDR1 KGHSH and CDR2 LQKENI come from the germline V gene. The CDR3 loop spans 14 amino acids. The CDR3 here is CASSLPGRTYEQYF. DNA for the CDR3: TGTGCCAGCTCACTTCCGGGACGGACCTACGAGCAGTACTTC.

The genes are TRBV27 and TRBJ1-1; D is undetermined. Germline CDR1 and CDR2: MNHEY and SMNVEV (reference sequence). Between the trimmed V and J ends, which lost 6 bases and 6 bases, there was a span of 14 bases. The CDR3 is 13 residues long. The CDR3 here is CASSLSSSSEAFF. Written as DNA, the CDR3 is TGTGCCAGCAGCCTGTCGTCGAGCTCTGAAGCTTTCTTT.

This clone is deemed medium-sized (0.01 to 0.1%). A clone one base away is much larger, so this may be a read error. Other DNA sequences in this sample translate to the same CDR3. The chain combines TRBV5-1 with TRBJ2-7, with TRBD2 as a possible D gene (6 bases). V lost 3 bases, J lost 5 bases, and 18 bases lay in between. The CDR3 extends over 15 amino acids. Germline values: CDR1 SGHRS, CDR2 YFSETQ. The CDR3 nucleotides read TGCGCCAGCAGCTCGACTAGTGGAGGGTCGAACGAGCAGTACTTC. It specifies CASSSTSGGSNEQYF. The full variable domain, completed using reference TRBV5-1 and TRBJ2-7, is KAGVTQTPRYLIKTRGQQVTLSCSPISGHRSVSWYQQTPGQGLQFLFEYFSETQRNKGNFPGRFSGRQFSNSRSEMNVSTLELGDSALYLCASSSTSGGSNEQYFGPGTRLTVT.

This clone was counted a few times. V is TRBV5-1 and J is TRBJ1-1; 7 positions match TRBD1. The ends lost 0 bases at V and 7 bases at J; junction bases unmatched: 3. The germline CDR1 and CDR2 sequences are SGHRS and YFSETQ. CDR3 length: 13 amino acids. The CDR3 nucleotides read TGCGCCAGCAGCTTGGATGGACAGGTTGAAGCTTTCTTT. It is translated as CASSLDGQVEAFF.

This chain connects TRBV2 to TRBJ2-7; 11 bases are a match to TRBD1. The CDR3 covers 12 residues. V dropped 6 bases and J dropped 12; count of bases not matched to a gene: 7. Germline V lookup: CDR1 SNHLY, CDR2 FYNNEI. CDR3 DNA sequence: TGTGCCAGCAGGGACAGGGGGCTAAGCACGTACTTC. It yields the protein CASRDRGLSTYF.

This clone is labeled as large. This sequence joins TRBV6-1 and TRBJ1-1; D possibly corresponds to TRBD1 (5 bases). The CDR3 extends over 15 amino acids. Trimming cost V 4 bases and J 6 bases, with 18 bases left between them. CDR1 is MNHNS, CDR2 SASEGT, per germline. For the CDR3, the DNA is TGTGCCAGCAGTGTAGGGGTTGGAGGGAGGCCTGAAGCTTTCTTT. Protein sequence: CASSVGVGGRPEAFF.